Included here is one T cell receptor beta chain sequence, with context. This CDR3 comprises 14 residues. The V end lost 4 bases, the J end lost 0 bases, and 9 bases lay between the germline ends. CDR1 is GTSNPN, CDR2 SVGIG, per germline (reference sequence). The data belong to a study of T cell changes during pregnancy in multiple sclerosis. Sequenced by immunoSEQ multiplex PCR; TCRdb stores in-frame clones only, minus some. The profile shows about 70,000 clones, 80% to 95% of them singletons. The chain links TRBV30 to TRBJ2-2, with D uncertain. This clonotype was sampled from a female donor with multiple sclerosis, enrolled in a pregnancy study. The sample here was CD4+ T cells from peripheral blood mononuclear cells, taken after pregnancy. For the CDR3, the DNA is TGTGCCTGGATGGGTAGCCCGAACACCGGGGAGCTGTTTTTT. This codes for CAWMGSPNTGELFF.